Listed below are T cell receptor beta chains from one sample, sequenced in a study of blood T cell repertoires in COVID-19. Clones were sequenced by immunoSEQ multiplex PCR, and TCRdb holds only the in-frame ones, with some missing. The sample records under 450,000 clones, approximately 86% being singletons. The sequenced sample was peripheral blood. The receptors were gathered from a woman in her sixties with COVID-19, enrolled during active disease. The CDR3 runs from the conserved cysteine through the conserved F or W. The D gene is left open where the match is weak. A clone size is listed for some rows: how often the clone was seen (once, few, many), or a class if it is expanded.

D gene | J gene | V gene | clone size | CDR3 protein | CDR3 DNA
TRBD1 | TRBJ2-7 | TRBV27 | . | CASSLLGGQGAYEQYF | TGTGCCAGCAGTTTACTCGGGGGACAGGGGGCCTACGAGCAGTACTTC
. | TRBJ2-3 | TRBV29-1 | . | CSARGGERAFDTQYF | TGCAGCGCCCGAGGGGGGGAGCGAGCCTTTGATACGCAGTATTTT
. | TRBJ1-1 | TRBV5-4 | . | CASSLVTGLNTEAFF | TGTGCCAGCAGCTTGGTCACAGGATTGAACACTGAAGCTTTCTTT
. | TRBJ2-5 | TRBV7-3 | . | CASRLAPQETQYF | TGTGCCAGCAGACTAGCCCCCCAAGAGACCCAGTACTTC
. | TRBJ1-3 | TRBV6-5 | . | CASSPNRESHTIYF | TGTGCCAGCAGCCCAAACAGGGAGTCTCACACCATATATTTT
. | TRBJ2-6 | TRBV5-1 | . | CASSLTGDSSGANVLTF | TGCGCCAGCAGCTTGACAGGGGACTCTTCTGGGGCCAACGTCCTGACTTTC
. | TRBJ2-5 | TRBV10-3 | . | CAISDAGEETQYF | TGTGCCATCAGTGACGCAGGGGAAGAGACCCAGTACTTC
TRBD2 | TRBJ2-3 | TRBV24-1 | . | CATSDGAGGATDTQYF | TGTGCCACCAGTGACGGCGCGGGGGGGGCCACAGATACGCAGTATTTT
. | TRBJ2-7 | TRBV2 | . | CASSPGSFYEQYF | TGTGCCAGCAGTCCCGGGTCTTTTTACGAGCAGTACTTC
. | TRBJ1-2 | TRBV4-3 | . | CASSQAEVGSYGYTF | TGCGCCAGCAGCCAAGCTGAGGTCGGCAGCTATGGCTACACCTTC
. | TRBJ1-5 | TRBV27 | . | CASTLSPGQPQHF | TGTGCCAGCACCCTATCCCCCGGTCAGCCCCAGCATTTT
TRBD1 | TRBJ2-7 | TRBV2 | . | CASRPGGLYEQYF | TGTGCCAGCAGGCCAGGGGGATTATACGAGCAGTACTTC
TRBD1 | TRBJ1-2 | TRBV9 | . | CASTTGGAYGYTF | TGTGCCAGCACCACAGGGGGCGCGTATGGCTACACCTTC
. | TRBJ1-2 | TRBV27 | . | CASMSNYGYTF | TGTGCCAGCATGAGTAACTATGGCTACACCTTC
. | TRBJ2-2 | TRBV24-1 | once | CATSEDSPSGELFF | TGTGCCACCAGTGAAGACAGCCCCTCCGGGGAGCTGTTTTTT
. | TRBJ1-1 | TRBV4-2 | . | CASSQAGGVEFSEAFF | TGTGCCAGCAGCCAAGCAGGCGGGGTAGAGTTCTCTGAAGCTTTCTTT
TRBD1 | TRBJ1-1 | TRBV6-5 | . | CASSYPGTVTEAFF | TGTGCCAGCAGTTACCCCGGGACAGTCACTGAAGCTTTCTTT
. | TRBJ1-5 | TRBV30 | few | CAWSVSGLSNQPQHF | TGTGCCTGGAGTGTCTCGGGGTTGAGCAATCAGCCCCAGCATTTT
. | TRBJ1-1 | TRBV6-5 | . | CASIRLAPLEAFF | TGTGCCAGCATTCGTCTCGCGCCCCTAGAAGCTTTCTTT
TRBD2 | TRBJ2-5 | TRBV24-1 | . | CATSDPGTGGETQYF | TGTGCCACCAGTGACCCCGGGACCGGGGGGGAGACCCAGTACTTC
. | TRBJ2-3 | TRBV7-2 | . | CASSFRGTDTQYF | TGTGCCAGCAGCTTCCGGGGTACAGATACGCAGTATTTT
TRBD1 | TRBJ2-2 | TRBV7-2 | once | CASSLFQVWDRTNTGELFF | TGTGCCAGCAGCTTATTTCAGGTTTGGGACAGAACGAACACCGGGGAGCTGTTTTTT
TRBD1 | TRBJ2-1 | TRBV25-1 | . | CASSPTLDRAAYNEQFF | TGTGCCAGCAGTCCTACTCTCGACAGGGCTGCCTACAATGAGCAGTTCTTC
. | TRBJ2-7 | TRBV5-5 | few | CASSLAHLPSYEQYF | TGTGCCAGCAGCTTGGCGCACCTACCCTCCTACGAGCAGTACTTC
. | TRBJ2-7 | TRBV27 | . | CASSGGPYEQYF | TGTGCCAGCAGTGGAGGGCCCTACGAGCAGTACTTC
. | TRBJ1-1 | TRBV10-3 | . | CAIGRAGTEAFF | TGTGCCATCGGACGGGCGGGCACTGAAGCTTTCTTT
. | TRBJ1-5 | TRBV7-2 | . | CASSLGQGNQPQHF | TGTGCCAGCAGCTTAGGGCAGGGCAATCAGCCCCAGCATTTT
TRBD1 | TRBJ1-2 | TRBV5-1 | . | CASSQGDYGYTF | TGCGCCAGCAGCCAGGGGGACTATGGCTACACCTTC
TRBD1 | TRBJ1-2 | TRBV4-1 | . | CASSQGRGGAGIIYGYTF | TGCGCCAGCAGCCAAGGACGAGGGGGCGCGGGGATCATCTATGGCTACACCTTC
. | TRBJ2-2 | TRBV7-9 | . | CASSYPGGAYTGELFF | TGTGCCAGCAGTTACCCTGGGGGGGCCTACACCGGGGAGCTGTTTTTT
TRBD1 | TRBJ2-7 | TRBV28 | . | CASRTGQGVHEQYF | TGTGCCAGCAGAACGGGACAGGGGGTCCACGAGCAGTACTTC
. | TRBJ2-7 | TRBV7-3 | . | CASSLIVTGNRQYF | TGTGCCAGCAGCTTAATAGTGACGGGTAATCGGCAGTACTTC
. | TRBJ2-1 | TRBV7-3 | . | CASSRSTGSYNEQFF | TGTGCCAGCAGCCGATCGACAGGCTCCTACAATGAGCAGTTCTTC
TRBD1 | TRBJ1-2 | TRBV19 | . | CASSIAPDPTGNYGYTF | TGTGCCAGTAGTATAGCCCCCGACCCGACAGGGAACTATGGCTACACCTTC
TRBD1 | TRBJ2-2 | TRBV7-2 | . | CASRGGKDTGELFF | TGTGCCAGCAGAGGGGGCAAGGACACCGGGGAGCTGTTTTTT
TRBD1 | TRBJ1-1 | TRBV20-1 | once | CSASRQGTNTEAFF | TGCAGTGCTAGTCGACAGGGAACGAACACTGAAGCTTTCTTT
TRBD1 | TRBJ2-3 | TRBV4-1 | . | CASSQDRGTESDTQYF | TGCGCCAGCAGCCAAGATCGTGGGACAGAGTCGGATACGCAGTATTTT
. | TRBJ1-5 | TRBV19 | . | CASSIIGQISNQPQHF | TGTGCCAGTAGTATAATCGGACAGATTAGCAATCAGCCCCAGCATTTT
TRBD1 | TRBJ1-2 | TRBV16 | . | CASSPTGTGRGYTF | TGTGCCAGCAGCCCGACTGGGACAGGGAGAGGCTACACCTTC
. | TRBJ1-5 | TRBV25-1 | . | CASSRGGASQPQHF | TGTGCCAGCAGTCGAGGGGGGGCTAGTCAGCCCCAGCATTTT
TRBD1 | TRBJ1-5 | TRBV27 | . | CASSLSGTGYNQPQHF | TGTGCCAGCAGTTTATCCGGGACAGGGTATAATCAGCCCCAGCATTTT
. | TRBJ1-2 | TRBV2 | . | CASSENTDYGYTF | TGTGCCAGCAGTGAAAACACAGACTATGGCTACACCTTC